Below, 3 T cell receptor beta chains from the same sample are listed, as sequenced in a study of T cells in Graves' hyperthyroidism and ophthalmopathy. Regions amplified from RNA transcripts were the TCR beta CDR3 regions. HTBI primers drove first-round RT-PCR of the TCR CDR3. TCRdb recomputed calls from the multiplex PCR reads with MiXCR, one row per CDR3 protein. The sample shows hundreds of thousands of distinct CDR3 sequences, about 18% of them seen only once. The source material was blood. The source of these receptors is a woman aged 55-70 years with Graves' ophthalmopathy.

Details on this clonotype: Because it lacks the conserved phenylalanine or tryptophan at the end, this CDR3 is likely a read error. The rearrangement uses TRBV5-4 and TRBJ2-2; 9 nucleotides line up with TRBD2. Trimming cost V 0 bases and J 4 bases; bases outside gene matches: 4. The germline CDR1 and CDR2 sequences are SGHNT and YYREEE (reference sequence). This CDR3 region has 16 residues. This CDR3 reads CASSLVAGGLTGELFL. As DNA, the CDR3 is TGTGCCAGCAGCTTGGTCGCGGGGGGGCTCACCGGGGAGCTGTTTCTT.

The rearrangement joins TRBV19 to TRBJ2-7; a possible D gene is TRBD2 (6 bases). V lost 3 bases, J lost 7 bases, and 13 bases lay in between. CDR1 is LNHDA and CDR2 is SQIVND in the germline V gene (reference sequence). The CDR3 runs to 13 residues. CDR3 DNA sequence: TGTGCCAGTAGTATCTCCGGGGGTGGAGAGCAGTACTTC. This encodes CASSISGGGEQYF.

This clonotype was observed many times. The rearrangement links TRBV7-2 to TRBJ1-5; TRBD1 is a possible D gene (6 bases). Germline V gene lookup returns CDR1 SGHTA and CDR2 FQGNSA. The V and J ends lost 1 base and 0 bases respectively, with 10 bases between them. CDR3 length: 16 amino acids. CDR3 protein: CASSLDRTDSNQPQHF. CDR3 DNA sequence: TGTGCCAGCAGCTTAGATCGGACAGATAGCAATCAGCCCCAGCATTTT.